The present TCR beta chain was sequenced within a study of T cell repertoires in cytomegalovirus infection. At the level of the study: CMV infection together with matching HLA type was indicated by public TCR beta signatures. General study points: The study found HLA-C-restricted CMV-specific TCR beta clonotypes dominating the ex vivo response. Public TCR beta family frequency separated CMV-and-HLA carriers, including in an independent cohort.

Regarding this clonotype: Its target is unknown.

TCRdb passed the reads through MiXCR, listing each CDR3 protein once. The repertoire consists of nearly 450,000 distinct CDR3 sequences, with approximately 32% occurring once and the leading ten covering about an eighth. Sequenced: PBMCs. This clonotype was obtained from a human donor in good health (CMV status not recorded). Some clones in this sample may be carry-over from other donors' samples.

The CDR3 spells CASSQYVAGRSSTDTQYF. In DNA form, the CDR3 reads TGTGCCAGCAGCCAATACGTAGCGGGGCGGTCTAGCACAGATACGCAGTATTTT. This chain connects TRBV3-1 to TRBJ2-3; 8 bases align to TRBD2. The CDR3 has 18 amino acids. CDR1 and CDR2 from the germline V gene are LGHDT and YNNKEL (reference sequence). V was pared by 2 bases and J by 0 bases, with 10 bases of the junction left unmatched.